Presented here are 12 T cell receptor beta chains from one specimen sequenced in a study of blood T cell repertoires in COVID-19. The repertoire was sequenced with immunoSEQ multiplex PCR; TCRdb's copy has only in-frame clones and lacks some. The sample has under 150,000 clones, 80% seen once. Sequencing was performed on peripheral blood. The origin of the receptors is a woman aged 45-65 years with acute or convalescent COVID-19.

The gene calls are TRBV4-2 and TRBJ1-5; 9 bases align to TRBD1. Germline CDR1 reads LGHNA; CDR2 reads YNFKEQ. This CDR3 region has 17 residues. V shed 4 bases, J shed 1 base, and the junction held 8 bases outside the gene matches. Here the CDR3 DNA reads TGTGCCAGCAGCCTTGGTTCCGGGACAGGGAGCAATCAGCCCCAGCATTTT. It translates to CASSLGSGTGSNQPQHF.

The CDR3 is CASSQGAGADTGELFF. DNA for the CDR3: TGTGCCAGCAGCCAGGGGGCGGGGGCCGACACCGGGGAGCTGTTTTTT. This chain joins TRBV5-5 and TRBJ2-2; D might be TRBD1 (8 bases). CDR3 size: 16 residues. V was cut by 4 bases and J by 3 bases, with 16 bases left in between. Germline V gives CDR1 SGHKS, CDR2 YYEKEE (reference sequence).

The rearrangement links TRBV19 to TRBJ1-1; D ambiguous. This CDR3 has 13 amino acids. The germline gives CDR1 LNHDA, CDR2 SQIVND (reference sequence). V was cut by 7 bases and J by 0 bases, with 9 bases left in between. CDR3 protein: CASTETVNTEAFF. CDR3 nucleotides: TGTGCCAGTACCGAAACTGTGAACACTGAAGCTTTCTTT.

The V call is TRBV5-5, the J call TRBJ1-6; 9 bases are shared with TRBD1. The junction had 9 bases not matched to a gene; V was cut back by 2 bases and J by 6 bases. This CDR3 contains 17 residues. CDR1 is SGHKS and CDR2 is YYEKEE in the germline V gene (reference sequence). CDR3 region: CASSFEGTGSLNSPLHF. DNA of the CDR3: TGTGCCAGCAGCTTCGAGGGGACAGGGAGCCTTAATTCACCCCTCCACTTT.

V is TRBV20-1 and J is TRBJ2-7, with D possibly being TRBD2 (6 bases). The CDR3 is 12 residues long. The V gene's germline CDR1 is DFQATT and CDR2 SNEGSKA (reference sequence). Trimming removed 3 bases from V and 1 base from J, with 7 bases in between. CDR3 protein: CSASSGSYEQYF. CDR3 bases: TGCAGTGCTAGTAGCGGTTCCTACGAGCAGTACTTC.

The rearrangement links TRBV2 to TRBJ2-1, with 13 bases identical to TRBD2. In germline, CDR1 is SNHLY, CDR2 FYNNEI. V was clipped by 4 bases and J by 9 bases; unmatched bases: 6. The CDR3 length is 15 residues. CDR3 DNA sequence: TGTGCCAGCAGTGTACTAGCGGGGGGGCCGGGTGAGCAGTTCTTC. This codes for CASSVLAGGPGEQFF.

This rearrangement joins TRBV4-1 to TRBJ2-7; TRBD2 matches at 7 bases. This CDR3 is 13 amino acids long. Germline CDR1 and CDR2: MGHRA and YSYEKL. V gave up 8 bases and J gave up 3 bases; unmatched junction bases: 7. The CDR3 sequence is CASRSGDRYEQYF. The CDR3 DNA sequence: TGCGCCAGCCGAAGCGGGGACCGCTACGAGCAGTACTTC.

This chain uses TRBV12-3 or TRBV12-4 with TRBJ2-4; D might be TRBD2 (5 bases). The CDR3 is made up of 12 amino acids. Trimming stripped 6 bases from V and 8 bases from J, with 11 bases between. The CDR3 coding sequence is TGTGCCAGCAGAACTAGTAGCGACATTCAGTACTTC. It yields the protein CASRTSSDIQYF.

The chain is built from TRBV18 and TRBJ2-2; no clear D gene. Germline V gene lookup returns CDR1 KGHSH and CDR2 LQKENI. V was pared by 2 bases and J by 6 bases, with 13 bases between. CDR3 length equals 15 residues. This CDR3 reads CASSPYEEGAGELFF. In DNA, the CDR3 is TGTGCCAGCTCACCATACGAGGAAGGTGCCGGGGAGCTGTTTTTT.

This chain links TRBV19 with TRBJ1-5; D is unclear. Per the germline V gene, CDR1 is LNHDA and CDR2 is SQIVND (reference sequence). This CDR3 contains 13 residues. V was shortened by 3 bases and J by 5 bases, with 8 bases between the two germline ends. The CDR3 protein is CASSISFDQPQHF. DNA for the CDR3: TGTGCCAGTAGTATCAGTTTCGATCAGCCCCAGCATTTT.

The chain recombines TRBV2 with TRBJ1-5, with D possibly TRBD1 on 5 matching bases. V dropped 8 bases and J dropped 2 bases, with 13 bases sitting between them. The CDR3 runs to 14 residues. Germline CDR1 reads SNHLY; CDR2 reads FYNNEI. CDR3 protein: CASVPAGGNQPQHF. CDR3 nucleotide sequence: TGTGCCAGCGTACCCGCGGGGGGCAATCAGCCCCAGCATTTT.

The CDR3 spells CASTEVAYEQYF. CDR3 coding DNA: TGTGCCAGCACGGAGGTTGCCTACGAGCAGTACTTC. This chain joins TRBV2 and TRBJ2-7, with a tentative D call TRBD2 (5 bases). The V and J ends lost 7 bases and 2 bases respectively, with 9 bases between them. The CDR3 contains 12 residues. CDR1 and CDR2 from the germline V gene are SNHLY and FYNNEI.